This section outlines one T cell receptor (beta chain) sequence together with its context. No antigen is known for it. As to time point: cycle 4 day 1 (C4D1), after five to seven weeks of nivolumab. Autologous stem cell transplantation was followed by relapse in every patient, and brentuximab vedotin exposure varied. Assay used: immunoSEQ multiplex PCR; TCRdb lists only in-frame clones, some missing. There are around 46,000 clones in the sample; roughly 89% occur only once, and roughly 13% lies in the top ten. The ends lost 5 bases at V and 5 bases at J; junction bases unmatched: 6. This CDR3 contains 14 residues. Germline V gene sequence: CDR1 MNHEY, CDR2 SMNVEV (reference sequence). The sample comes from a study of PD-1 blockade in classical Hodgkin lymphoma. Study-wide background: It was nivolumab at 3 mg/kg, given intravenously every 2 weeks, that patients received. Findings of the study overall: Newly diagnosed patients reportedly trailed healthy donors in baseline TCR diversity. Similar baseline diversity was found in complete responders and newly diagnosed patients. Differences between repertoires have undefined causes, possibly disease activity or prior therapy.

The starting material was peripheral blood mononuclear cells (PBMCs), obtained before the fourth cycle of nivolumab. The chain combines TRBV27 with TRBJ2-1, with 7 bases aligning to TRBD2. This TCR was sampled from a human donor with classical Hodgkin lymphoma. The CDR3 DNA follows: TGTGCCAGCAGTCCGTTAGGGACTAACAATGAGCAGTTCTTC. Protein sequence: CASSPLGTNNEQFF.